The clone carrying this T cell receptor beta chain was seen ten or more times. As yet, its antigen is unknown. The CDR3 is 16 amino acids. CDR1 and CDR2 from the germline V gene are SNHLY and FYNNEI. V dropped 7 bases and J dropped 2; count of bases not matched to a gene: 6. The data originate from a study of regulatory T cells in long-lasting Graves disease. Time point in this sample: newly diagnosed GD, antithyroid drugs for less than 3 months. The authors made the TCR library using RNA they extracted from PBMCs. According to the study, TCR beta libraries were built with iRepertoire HTBI primers and CDR3-region Arm-PCR. MiXCR was run by TCRdb on the multiplex PCR reads, yielding one entry per CDR3 protein. Of 620,000 or so distinct CDR3 sequences in the sample, about 15% were seen once. Study-wide results and limits: Lower TCR diversity was seen in persistent Graves' patients than in newly diagnosed ones.

In addition, the sample was reused for a study of T cells in Graves' hyperthyroidism and ophthalmopathy. That source reports: Among the patients, aged 18 to 65, hyperthyroidism was newly diagnosed and had lasted under 2 months.

The specimen was peripheral blood mononuclear cells (PBMCs), collected at new diagnosis, from a patient treated with antithyroid drugs. The clonotype comes from a woman aged 25 to 39 with Graves disease. J is TRBJ2-6 and V is TRBV2, with 9 bases matching TRBD1. DNA of the CDR3: TGTGCCAGCATGGGACAGGGTATACCTGGGGCCAACGTCCTGACTTTC. It specifies CASMGQGIPGANVLTF.